These 3 T cell receptor beta chains share one sample of origin, sequenced in a study of identical twins. Via MiXCR, TCRdb re-called the 5' RACE reads, giving one row per CDR3 protein. There are approximately 590,000 distinct CDR3 sequences in the sample; 9.5% to 10% occur only once, and roughly 3.2% lies in the top ten. In addition, the sample was reused for a study of yellow fever vaccine responses in identical twins.

Sequencing was carried out using PBMCs. All receptors come from a woman aged 18-29 years in good health.

This clonotype has ten or more counts. The chain couples TRBV20-1 to TRBJ2-1; 11 bases match TRBD2. This CDR3 region has 16 residues. The V and J ends lost 2 bases and 5 bases, in that order; junction bases with no gene match: 8. Per germline, CDR1 DFQATT and CDR2 SNEGSKA (reference sequence). CDR3 DNA: TGCAGTGCTAGAAAACGAGCGACTAGCGGGAACAATGAGCAGTTCTTC. Translation gives CSARKRATSGNNEQFF.

This chain joins TRBV13 and TRBJ2-5; 7 bases align to TRBD2. The germline CDR1 and CDR2 sequences are PRHDT and FYEKMQ (reference sequence). The CDR3 totals 14 residues. V gave up 0 bases and J gave up 6 bases; unmatched junction bases: 4. The CDR3 reads CASSLGGSGKTQYF. CDR3 DNA sequence: TGTGCCAGCAGCTTAGGTGGCAGCGGGAAGACCCAGTACTTC.

The J gene is TRBJ2-3, the V gene TRBV28; no reliable D call. Germline assignment: CDR1 MDHEN and CDR2 SYDVKM. The ends were cut back, 4 bases at V and 4 bases at J, with 21 bases in the middle. This CDR3 has 17 amino acids. Here the CDR3 DNA reads TGTGCCAGCAGTTCGATGGCCGGAAAAGTAATCCCAGATACGCAGTATTTT. This gives the protein CASSSMAGKVIPDTQYF.